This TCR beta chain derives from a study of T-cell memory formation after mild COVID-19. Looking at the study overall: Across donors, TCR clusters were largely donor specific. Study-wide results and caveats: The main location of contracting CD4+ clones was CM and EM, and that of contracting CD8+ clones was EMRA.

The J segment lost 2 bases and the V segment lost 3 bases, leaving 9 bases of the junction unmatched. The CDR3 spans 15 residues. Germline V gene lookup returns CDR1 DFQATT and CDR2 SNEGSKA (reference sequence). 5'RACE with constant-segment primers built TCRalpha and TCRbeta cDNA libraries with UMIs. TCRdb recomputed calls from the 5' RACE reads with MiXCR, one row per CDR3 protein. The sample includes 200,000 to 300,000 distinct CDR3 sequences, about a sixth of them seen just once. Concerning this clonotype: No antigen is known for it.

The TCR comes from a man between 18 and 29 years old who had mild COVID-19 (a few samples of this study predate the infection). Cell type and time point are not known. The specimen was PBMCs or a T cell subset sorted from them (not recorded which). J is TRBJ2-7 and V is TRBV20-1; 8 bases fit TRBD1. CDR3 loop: CSARSGQGRAYEQYV. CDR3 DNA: TGCAGTGCTAGGTCAGGACAGGGAAGGGCCTACGAGCAGTACGTC.